One T cell receptor beta chain is described in this entry. The data were obtained in a study of blood T cell repertoires in COVID-19. Study information: Italy, Spain and the United States were the sources of the convalescent and acute COVID-19 samples. Sources were T cells, B-cell-depleted T cells, or PBMCs; the material itself was cDNA or gDNA.

Source study methods: Reference gene primer amplification gave estimated nucleated cell counts. Here immunoSEQ multiplex PCR was the method, and the copy in TCRdb shows in-frame clones only, minus some. From that table come the V and J calls and clone size; the DNA was used to work out D and trimming. There are about 92,000 clones in the sample; 75% to 90% occur only once, and over 9% lies in the top ten. V lost 5 bases and J 4 bases, leaving 9 bases between the germline ends. Germline lookup yields CDR1 SQVTM and CDR2 ANQGSEA. This CDR3 spans 12 amino acids. V and J are TRBV29-1 and TRBJ2-1; a weak D match, TRBD1 (5 bases). The receptor was derived from a woman in her 70s with acute or convalescent COVID-19. Sequenced sample: peripheral blood. CDR3 nucleotides: TGCAGCGTTAACCCAGGGTACAATGAGCAGTTCTTC. The encoded protein is CSVNPGYNEQFF.